The 16 T cell receptor beta chains below all came from one sample that was sequenced in a study of CXCR3-negative and CXCR3-positive naive CD8 T cells. With UMI labels, 5' RACE was used to prepare the TRB cDNA libraries. For each CDR3 protein, TCRdb gives one entry from its re-call of the 5' RACE reads, without DNA. Its table lists 45,000 to 65,000 distinct CDR3 sequences. Sample: naive CXCR3- CD8+ T cells from blood. Subset in this sample: CD45RO-CCR7+CD27+CD95- naive CD8+ T cells lacking CXCR3 (TNR3-). All receptors come from a human donor in good health. Some clones in this sample may be carry-over from other donors' samples.

The rearrangement uses TRBV29-1 and TRBJ1-1. Looked up from germline, CDR1 is SQVTM and CDR2 is ANQGSEA. The CDR3 is 13 amino acids. CDR3 residues: CSVEGGGITEDFF.

The chain joins TRBV12-3 or TRBV12-4 to TRBJ2-7. CDR3 size: 12 residues. The CDR3 region is CASSRSVDEQYF.

This chain joins TRBV28 and TRBJ2-7. CDR1 and CDR2 from the germline V gene are MDHEN and SYDVKM. This CDR3 has 14 amino acids. CDR3 residues: CATRWVSSSYEQYF. Variable domain in full (rest from reference TRBV28 and TRBJ2-7): DVKVTQSSRYLVKRTGEKVFLECVQDMDHENMFWYRQDPGLGLRLIYFSYDVKMKEKGDIPEGYSVSREKKERFSLILESASTNQTSMYLCATRWVSSSYEQYFGPGTRLTVT.

CDR3 loop: CSGQGRVGEQYF. V is TRBV29-1 and J is TRBJ2-7; the TCRdb call, TRBD1, lacks DNA for checking. Germline CDR1 SQVTM, CDR2 ANQGSEA. This CDR3 comprises 12 residues.

The genes are TRBV7-7 and TRBJ2-1; the TCRdb call, TRBD2, lacks DNA for checking. CDR3 length equals 12 residues. Germline CDR1 and CDR2: SSHAT and FNYEAQ (reference sequence). CDR3 in amino acids: CASSGNEGEQFF.

This rearrangement joins TRBV28 to TRBJ2-7; TCRdb's D call, TRBD1, is unchecked because there is no DNA. Germline V CDR1 and CDR2: MDHEN, SYDVKM. This CDR3 comprises 15 residues. The CDR3: CASRRETGMSYEQYF.

This rearrangement joins TRBV7-2 to TRBJ2-5. The germline V gene encodes CDR1 SGHTA and CDR2 FQGNSA. The CDR3 consists of 14 residues. This CDR3 reads CASSRTLDQETQYF.

The chain couples TRBV20-1 to TRBJ2-2; TCRdb's D gene call, TRBD1, goes unchecked for lack of DNA. Germline V gene data show CDR1 as DFQATT and CDR2 as SNEGSKA (reference sequence). This CDR3 comprises 14 residues. The CDR3: CSARVTGDTGELFF.

The chain couples TRBV7-8 to TRBJ1-5; checking the TCRdb D call of TRBD1 is not possible without DNA. Germline lookup yields CDR1 SGHVS and CDR2 FQNEAQ. The CDR3 loop spans 16 amino acids. CDR3 sequence: CASSWDSKYSNQPQHF.

The V and J genes are TRBV12-3 or TRBV12-4 and TRBJ2-3; TCRdb's assignment of TRBD1 cannot be checked, as there is no DNA. This CDR3 is 15 amino acids long. CDR3: CASSPPGSRTDTQYF.

The chain is built from TRBV20-1 and TRBJ2-7. CDR1 is DFQATT, CDR2 SNEGSKA, per germline (reference sequence). The CDR3 sequence is 13 residues long. The CDR3 sequence: CSAADSVTYEQYF.

This chain links TRBV7-2 with TRBJ2-2; as DNA is missing, the TRBD1 call by TCRdb cannot be tested. This CDR3 has 15 amino acids. The germline gives CDR1 SGHTA, CDR2 FQGNSA. CDR3 sequence reads: CASRPAEDSPGELFF.

This rearrangement joins TRBV19 to TRBJ2-2; TCRdb names TRBD1, which stays unverified in the absence of DNA. CDR3 size: 14 residues. Germline loops: CDR1 LNHDA, CDR2 SQIVND (reference sequence). The CDR3 spells CASQNLRGTGELFF. The full variable domain, its missing parts supplied by reference TRBV19 and TRBJ2-2, is DGGITQSPKYLFRKEGQNVTLSCEQNLNHDAMYWYRQDPGQGLRLIYYSQIVNDFQKGDIAEGYSVSREKKESFPLTVTSAQKNPTAFYLCASQNLRGTGELFFGEGSRLTVL.

This chain connects TRBV29-1 to TRBJ2-5; TCRdb outputs TRBD2, but without DNA this stays unchecked. Looked up from germline, CDR1 is SQVTM and CDR2 is ANQGSEA. There are 13 residues in the CDR3. The CDR3 protein is CSVEGLGEETQYF.

The gene calls are TRBV28 and TRBJ2-1; TCRdb gives TRBD2 as the D gene, but with no DNA this cannot be confirmed. The CDR3 length is 13 residues. CDR1 and CDR2 from the germline V gene are MDHEN and SYDVKM. Here the CDR3 reads CASGRLAYNEQFF.

Here the CDR3 reads CASSQLSGTGPYNEQFF. This chain connects TRBV18 to TRBJ2-1; TCRdb calls TRBD1, which cannot be checked without DNA. CDR1 is KGHSH and CDR2 is LQKENI in the germline V gene. The CDR3 totals 17 residues. The whole variable domain, filled in from reference TRBV18 and TRBJ2-1, reads NAGVMQNPRHLVRRRGQEARLRCSPMKGHSHVYWYRQLPEEGLKFMVYLQKENIIDESGMPKERFSAEFPKEGPSILRIQQVVRGDSAAYFCASSQLSGTGPYNEQFFGPGTRLTVL.